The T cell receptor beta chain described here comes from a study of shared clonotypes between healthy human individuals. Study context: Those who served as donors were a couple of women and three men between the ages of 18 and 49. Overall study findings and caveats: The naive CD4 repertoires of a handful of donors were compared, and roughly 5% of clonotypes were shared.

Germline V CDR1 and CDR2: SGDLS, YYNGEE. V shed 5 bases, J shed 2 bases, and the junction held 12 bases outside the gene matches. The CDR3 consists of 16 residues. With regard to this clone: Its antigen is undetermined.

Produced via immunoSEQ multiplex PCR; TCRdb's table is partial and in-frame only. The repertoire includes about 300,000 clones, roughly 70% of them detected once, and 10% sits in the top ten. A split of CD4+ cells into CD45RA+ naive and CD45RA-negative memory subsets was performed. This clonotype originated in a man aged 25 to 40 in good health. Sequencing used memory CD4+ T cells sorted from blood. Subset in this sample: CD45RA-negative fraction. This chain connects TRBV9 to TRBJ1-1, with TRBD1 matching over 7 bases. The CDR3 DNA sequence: TGTGCCAGCAGTATTCCAGCCGGGACAGCCAACACTGAAGCTTTCTTT. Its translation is CASSIPAGTANTEAFF. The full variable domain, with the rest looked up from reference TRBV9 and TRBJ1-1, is DSGVTQTPKHLITATGQRVTLRCSPRSGDLSVYWYQQSLDQGLQFLIQYYNGEERAKGNILERFSAQQFPDLHSELNLSSLELGDSALYFCASSIPAGTANTEAFFGQGTRLTVV.